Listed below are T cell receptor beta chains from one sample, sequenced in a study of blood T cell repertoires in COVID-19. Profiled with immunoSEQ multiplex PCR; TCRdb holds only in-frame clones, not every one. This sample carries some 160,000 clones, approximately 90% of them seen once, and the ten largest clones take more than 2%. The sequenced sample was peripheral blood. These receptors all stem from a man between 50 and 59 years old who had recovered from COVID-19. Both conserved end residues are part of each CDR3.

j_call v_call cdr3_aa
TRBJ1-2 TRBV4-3 CASSQDRGQGGYTF
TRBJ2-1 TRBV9 CASSVGTEGGNEQFF
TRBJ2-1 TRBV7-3 CASSLTSGRSNEQFF
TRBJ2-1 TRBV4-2 CASSQEKQGVRNEQFF
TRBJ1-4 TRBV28 CASRPAGRGTNEKLFF
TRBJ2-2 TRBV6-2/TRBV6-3 CASSYSGAIGTGELFF
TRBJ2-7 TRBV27 CAVKAGTGGYEQYF
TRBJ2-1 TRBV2 CASANPYNEQFF
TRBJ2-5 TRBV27 CASRTSGAEETQYF
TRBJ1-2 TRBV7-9 CASSLAGGIYGYTF
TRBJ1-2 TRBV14 CASSQPRQGGNYGYTF
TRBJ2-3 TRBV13 CASSSQPGLATDTQYF
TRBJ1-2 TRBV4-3 CASSQGGNGGNYGYTF
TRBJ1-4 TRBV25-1 CASSEPLGGGHEKLFF
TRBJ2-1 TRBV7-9 CASSQGLAGRYNEQFF
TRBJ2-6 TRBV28 CASSLAGGHPGANVLTF
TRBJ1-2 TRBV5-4 CASSLVSAMSGYTF
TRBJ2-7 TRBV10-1 CASSTGTTYEQYF
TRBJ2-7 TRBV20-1 CSASLSGGTSYEQYF
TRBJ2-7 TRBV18 CASSPSQREQYF
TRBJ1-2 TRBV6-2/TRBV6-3 CASSYTTGGTGYTF
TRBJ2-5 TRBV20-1 CSALDRETQYF